These T cell receptor beta chains were read from a single sample in a study of OX40 agonist ivuxolimab in advanced cancers. TCRdb's table, derived via immunoSEQ multiplex PCR, lists solely in-frame clones and lacks some. The sample yields 65,000 to 80,000 clones, approximately 89% seen once. The sequencing used CD4+ or CD8+ T cells sorted from blood, collected in a trial of the OX40 agonist ivuxolimab. The receptors were sampled from an adult with an advanced solid tumor such as melanoma, head and neck, liver or kidney cancer. CDR3s include the opening cysteine and the closing phenylalanine or tryptophan. Fields, in order: J gene, V gene, clone size, D gene, CDR3 protein, CDR3 DNA. The D gene is left open where the match is weak. The size field is filled for only some rows; it gives once, few, many or a size class.

TRBJ2-3 | TRBV10-1 | NA | TRBD2 | CASSERLAASTDTQYF | TGCGCCAGCAGTGAGCGACTAGCGGCTAGCACAGATACGCAGTATTTT
TRBJ2-7 | TRBV4-3 | NA | TRBD2 | CASSQELADSYEQYF | TGCGCCAGCAGCCAAGAACTAGCGGACTCCTACGAGCAGTACTTC
TRBJ1-2 | TRBV29-1 | few | TRBD1 | CSVEGQGNGYTF | TGCAGCGTTGAGGGACAGGGGAATGGCTACACCTTC
TRBJ2-3 | TRBV2 | NA | TRBD2 | CASSLTSVGSDTQYF | TGTGCCAGCAGCCTAACTAGCGTCGGGTCGGATACGCAGTATTTT
TRBJ2-7 | TRBV9 | NA | NA | CASSPGLGLSYEQYF | TGTGCCAGCAGCCCTGGGTTAGGACTCTCCTACGAGCAGTACTTC
TRBJ1-1 | TRBV29-1 | NA | NA | CSVDRNTEAFF | TGCAGCGTTGATAGGAACACTGAAGCTTTCTTT
TRBJ2-7 | TRBV5-4 | NA | NA | CASSLAGSGYEQYF | TGTGCCAGCAGCTTGGCAGGGTCGGGGTACGAGCAGTACTTC
TRBJ2-5 | TRBV18 | NA | NA | CASSQEETQYF | TGTGCCAGCTCACAAGAAGAGACCCAGTACTTC
TRBJ1-2 | TRBV30 | NA | TRBD1 | CAWNRQGAGGYTF | TGTGCCTGGAACCGACAGGGGGCTGGTGGCTACACCTTC
TRBJ2-5 | TRBV5-1 | once | TRBD2 | CASSAAGLAGGETQYF | TGCGCCAGCAGCGCCGCGGGACTAGCGGGAGGGGAGACCCAGTACTTC
TRBJ1-1 | TRBV11-2 | NA | NA | CASSFGGNTEAFF | TGTGCCAGCAGCTTCGGGGGAAACACTGAAGCTTTCTTT
TRBJ2-1 | TRBV29-1 | NA | NA | CSVLVVEQFF | TGCAGCGTCCTAGTAGTAGAGCAGTTCTTC
TRBJ2-1 | TRBV18 | NA | NA | CASSPNGMTVYNEQFF | TGTGCCAGCTCTCCTAACGGTATGACAGTCTACAATGAGCAGTTCTTC
TRBJ1-2 | TRBV6-5 | NA | TRBD1 | CASRPFGTGNYGYTF | TGTGCCAGCAGACCCTTCGGGACAGGGAACTATGGCTACACCTTC
TRBJ2-7 | TRBV21-1 | NA | NA | CASSSHPRGESSYEQYF | TGTGCCAGCAGCTCTCACCCCCGAGGGGAGAGCTCCTACGAGCAGTACTTC
TRBJ2-2 | TRBV19 | NA | TRBD2 | CASSRGLGLAYTGELFF | TGTGCCAGTAGCCGGGGCCTCGGACTAGCGTACACCGGGGAGCTGTTTTTT
TRBJ1-1 | TRBV7-9 | NA | TRBD1 | CASSRGGQGAFEAFF | TGTGCCAGCAGCCGAGGAGGGCAGGGGGCCTTTGAAGCTTTCTTT
TRBJ2-2 | TRBV27 | NA | TRBD2 | CASSLLSSGRTGGELFF | TGTGCCAGCAGTTTATTATCTAGCGGGAGGACCGGCGGGGAGCTGTTTTTT
TRBJ1-1 | TRBV7-9 | NA | NA | CASSLDHNTEAFF | TGTGCCAGCAGCCTTGACCATAACACTGAAGCTTTCTTT
TRBJ2-1 | TRBV5-1 | NA | TRBD2 | CASSPGLDINHEQFF | TGCGCCAGCAGCCCCGGACTAGATATCAACCATGAGCAGTTCTTC
TRBJ2-3 | TRBV6-5 | NA | NA | CASRRDNTDTQYF | TGTGCCAGCAGACGGGACAACACAGATACGCAGTATTTT
TRBJ1-5 | TRBV30 | NA | TRBD1 | CACRAPGQGDNQPQHF | TGTGCCTGTAGGGCCCCCGGACAGGGGGACAATCAGCCCCAGCATTTT
TRBJ1-2 | TRBV18 | few | NA | CASSPRDGDGYTF | TGTGCCAGCTCACCAAGGGACGGGGATGGCTACACCTTC
TRBJ2-7 | TRBV5-1 | NA | TRBD2 | CASTSGTTLSYEQYF | TGCGCCAGCACCTCCGGGACTACTCTTTCCTACGAGCAGTACTTC
TRBJ1-2 | TRBV6-5 | NA | NA | CASTSGGYGYTF | TGTGCCAGCACTTCGGGGGGGTATGGCTACACCTTC
TRBJ1-1 | TRBV11-2 | NA | TRBD1 | CASSIQTGRGTEAFF | TGTGCCAGCAGCATACAGACAGGGCGGGGGACTGAAGCTTTCTTT
TRBJ2-1 | TRBV30 | NA | NA | CAWSRDISYNEQFF | TGTGCCTGGAGTAGGGACATCTCCTACAATGAGCAGTTCTTC
TRBJ2-7 | TRBV7-6 | NA | NA | CASSPPGGRDEQYF | TGTGCCAGCAGCCCACCAGGGGGGCGAGACGAGCAGTACTTC